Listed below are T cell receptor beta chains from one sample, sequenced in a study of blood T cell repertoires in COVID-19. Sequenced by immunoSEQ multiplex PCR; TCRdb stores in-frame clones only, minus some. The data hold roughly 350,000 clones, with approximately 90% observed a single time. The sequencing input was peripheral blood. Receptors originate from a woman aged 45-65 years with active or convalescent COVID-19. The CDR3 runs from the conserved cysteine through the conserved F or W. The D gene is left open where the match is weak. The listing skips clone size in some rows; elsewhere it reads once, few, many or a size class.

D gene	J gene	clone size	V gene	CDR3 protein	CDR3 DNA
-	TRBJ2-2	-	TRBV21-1	CASTSPGQGNTGELFF	TGTGCCAGCACCTCTCCGGGACAGGGGAACACCGGGGAGCTGTTTTTT
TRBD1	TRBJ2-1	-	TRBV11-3	CASSLGTPGWQGAYNEQFF	TGTGCCAGCAGCTTAGGGACACCGGGTTGGCAGGGGGCTTACAATGAGCAGTTCTTC
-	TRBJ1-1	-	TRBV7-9	CASSVGPAGAFF	TGTGCCAGCAGCGTTGGCCCGGCGGGAGCTTTCTTT
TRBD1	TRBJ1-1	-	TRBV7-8	CASSLGTGGPTEAFF	TGTGCCAGCAGCTTAGGGACAGGGGGTCCGACTGAAGCTTTCTTT
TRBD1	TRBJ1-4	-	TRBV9	CASSALQGRNEKLFF	TGTGCCAGCAGCGCGCTACAGGGGAGAAATGAAAAACTGTTTTTT
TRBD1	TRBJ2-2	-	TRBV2	CASSEPNQGAYTGELFF	TGTGCCAGCAGTGAACCCAACCAGGGGGCGTACACCGGGGAGCTGTTTTTT
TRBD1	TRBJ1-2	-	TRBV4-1	CASSQTGEYGYTF	TGCGCCAGCAGCCAAACAGGGGAATATGGCTACACCTTC
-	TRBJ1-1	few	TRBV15	CATSRDGGEAFF	TGTGCCACCAGCAGAGATGGGGGCGAAGCTTTCTTT
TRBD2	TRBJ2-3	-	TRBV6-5	CASSRGLADTQYF	TGTGCCAGCAGCCGAGGACTAGCAGATACGCAGTATTTT
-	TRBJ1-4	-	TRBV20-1	CSASGSPDEKLFF	TGCAGTGCTAGTGGTAGCCCCGATGAAAAACTGTTTTTT
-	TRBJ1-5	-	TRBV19	CASSRGGSNQPQHF	TGTGCCAGTAGTAGGGGGGGAAGCAATCAGCCCCAGCATTTT
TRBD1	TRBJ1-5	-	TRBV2	CASQDRAVSNQPQHF	TGTGCCAGTCAAGACAGGGCCGTTAGCAATCAGCCCCAGCATTTT
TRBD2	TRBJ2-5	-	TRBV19	CASSASSGAFGETQYF	TGTGCCAGTAGTGCCTCTAGCGGGGCCTTTGGGGAGACCCAGTACTTC
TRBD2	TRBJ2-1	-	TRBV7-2	CASSLMSGGALNEQFF	TGTGCCAGCAGCTTAATGAGCGGGGGGGCTCTGAATGAGCAGTTCTTC
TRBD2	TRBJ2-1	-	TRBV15	CATSSKRGTNEQFF	TGTGCCACCAGCTCAAAGCGGGGAACAAATGAGCAGTTCTTC
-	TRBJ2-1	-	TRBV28	CASSLPGTQNEQFF	TGTGCCAGCAGTTTACCCGGGACTCAAAATGAGCAGTTCTTC
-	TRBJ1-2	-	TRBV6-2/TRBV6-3	CASSYWDKVTHGYTF	TGTGCCAGCAGTTACTGGGACAAGGTGACACATGGCTACACCTTC
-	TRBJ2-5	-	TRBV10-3	CASGQETQYF	TGTGCCTCAGGACAAGAGACCCAGTACTTC
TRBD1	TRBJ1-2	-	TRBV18	CASSPGTGLLHTF	TGTGCCAGCTCACCAGGGACAGGGCTTCTCCACACCTTC
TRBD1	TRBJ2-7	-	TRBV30	CAWCTGTGRYEQYF	TGTGCCTGGTGTACCGGGACAGGGAGGTACGAGCAGTACTTC
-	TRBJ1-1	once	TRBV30	CAWSVGYTEAFF	TGTGCCTGGAGTGTCGGGTACACTGAAGCTTTCTTT
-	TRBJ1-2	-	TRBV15	CATSRDKGAGYGGYTF	TGTGCCACCAGCAGAGATAAAGGGGCAGGGTATGGTGGCTACACCTTC
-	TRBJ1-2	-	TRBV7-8	CASSSGERYGYTF	TGTGCCAGCAGCTCAGGCGAGCGGTATGGCTACACCTTC
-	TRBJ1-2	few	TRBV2	CASSEESGASFLGYTF	TGTGCCAGCAGTGAAGAGTCAGGCGCCTCTTTCTTGGGCTACACCTTC
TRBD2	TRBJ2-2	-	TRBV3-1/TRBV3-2	CASRLTSDTGELFF	TGTGCCAGCAGGCTGACTAGCGACACCGGGGAGCTGTTTTTT
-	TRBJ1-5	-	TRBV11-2	CASSLDPYSNQPQHF	TGTGCCAGCAGCTTAGACCCTTATAGCAATCAGCCCCAGCATTTT
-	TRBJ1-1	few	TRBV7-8	CASSLPRGSYIARAFF	TGTGCCAGCAGCTTACCGCGTGGGTCATACATAGCAAGGGCTTTCTTT
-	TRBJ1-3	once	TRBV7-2	CASSLHPTGSGNTIYF	TGTGCCAGCAGCTTGCACCCAACAGGTTCTGGAAACACCATATATTTT
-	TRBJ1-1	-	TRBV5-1	CASSLEDRNTEAFF	TGCGCCAGCAGCTTGGAGGACAGGAACACTGAAGCTTTCTTT
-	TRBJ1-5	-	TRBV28	CASSPGAFDSNQPQHF	TGTGCCAGCAGTCCAGGGGCCTTCGATAGCAATCAGCCCCAGCATTTT
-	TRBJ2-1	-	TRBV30	CAWSGGSYNEQFF	TGTGCCTGGAGCGGGGGTTCCTACAATGAGCAGTTCTTC
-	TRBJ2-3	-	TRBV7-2	CASSLVSQITDTQYF	TGTGCCAGCAGCTTAGTTTCCCAGATCACAGATACGCAGTATTTT
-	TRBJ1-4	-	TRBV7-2	CASSFAKGDEKLFF	TGTGCCAGCAGCTTCGCTAAAGGGGATGAAAAACTGTTTTTT
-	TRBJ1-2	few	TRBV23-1	CASSARFFKLYGYTF	TGCGCCAGCAGTGCTAGATTCTTCAAGTTATATGGCTACACCTTC
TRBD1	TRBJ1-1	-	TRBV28	CASRSKRIKGGNAEAFF	TGTGCCAGCAGATCCAAACGGATAAAAGGGGGCAACGCTGAAGCTTTCTTT
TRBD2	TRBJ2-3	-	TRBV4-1	CASSSGGRSGSTDTQYF	TGCGCCAGCAGCTCGGGGGGACGTAGCGGGAGCACAGATACGCAGTATTTT
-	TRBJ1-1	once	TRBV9	CASSVVPGTEAFF	TGTGCCAGCAGCGTAGTCCCAGGTACTGAAGCTTTCTTT
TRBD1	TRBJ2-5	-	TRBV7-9	CASSPRTGETQYF	TGTGCCAGCAGCCCCAGGACAGGGGAGACCCAGTACTTC
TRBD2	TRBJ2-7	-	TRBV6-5	CASSYSISPGGYEQYF	TGTGCCAGCAGTTACTCGATATCTCCGGGAGGTTACGAGCAGTACTTC
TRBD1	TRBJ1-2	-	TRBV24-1	CATSDPVRDSNYGYTF	TGTGCCACCAGTGACCCAGTCCGGGACAGTAACTATGGCTACACCTTC
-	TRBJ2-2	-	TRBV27	CASTHGVGELFF	TGTGCCAGCACCCACGGTGTCGGGGAGCTGTTTTTT
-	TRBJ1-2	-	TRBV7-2	CASSRKQGATGYTF	TGTGCCAGCAGCCGTAAACAGGGAGCAACTGGCTACACCTTC
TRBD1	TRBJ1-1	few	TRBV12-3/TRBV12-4	CASSLDRGWRAFF	TGTGCCAGCAGTTTGGACAGGGGTTGGCGCGCTTTCTTT
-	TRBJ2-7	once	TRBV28	CASSFSGAAYEQYF	TGTGCCAGCAGTTTCTCAGGGGCTGCCTACGAGCAGTACTTC
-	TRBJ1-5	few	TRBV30	CAWSQDSLYQPQHF	TGTGCCTGGAGCCAAGACAGTCTCTATCAGCCCCAGCATTTT
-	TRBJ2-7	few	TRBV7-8	CASSLVGANYEQYF	TGTGCCAGCAGCTTAGTGGGGGCGAACTACGAGCAGTACTTC
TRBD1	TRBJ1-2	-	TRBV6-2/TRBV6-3	CASSYLGQQIRGYTF	TGTGCCAGCAGTTACTTGGGACAGCAAATTCGTGGCTACACCTTC
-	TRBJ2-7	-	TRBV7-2	CASSLPISGDWVDEQYF	TGTGCCAGCAGCTTACCCATATCAGGGGATTGGGTCGACGAGCAGTACTTC
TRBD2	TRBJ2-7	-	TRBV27	CASSWTSGNPYEQYF	TGTGCCAGCAGCTGGACTAGCGGGAACCCCTACGAGCAGTACTTC
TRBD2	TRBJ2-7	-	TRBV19	CASSIGLASYEQYF	TGTGCCAGTAGTATCGGACTAGCTTCGTACGAGCAGTACTTC
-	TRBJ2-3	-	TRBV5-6	CASSGRTTTDTQYF	TGTGCCAGCAGCGGACGGACTACCACAGATACGCAGTATTTT
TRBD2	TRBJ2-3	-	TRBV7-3	CASSPPPGTSGTDTQYF	TGTGCCAGCAGCCCACCTCCCGGGACTAGCGGCACAGATACGCAGTATTTT
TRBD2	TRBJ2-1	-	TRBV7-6	CASSSRLAGGLGPDEQFF	TGTGCCAGCAGCTCCCGACTAGCGGGAGGATTGGGCCCGGATGAGCAGTTCTTC